One sample yielded the 6 T cell receptor beta chains listed below, sequenced in a study of neurological immune-mediated disorders (dated by TCRdb to between 2017 and 2020). The sample's time point label is to be understood as: longitudinal time-point 3. Library construction relied on 5' RACE. Sequenced on an Illumina HiSeq 2500. TCRdb handled the public reads itself, with Q25 trimming in fastp and clone calling in MiXCR, and kept productive beta chains. Rows are unified per CDR3 protein, each entry keeping the most common DNA and genes. This sample has approximately 89,000 distinct CDR3 sequences in its table, and around 4.5% of those were observed once. The ten biggest clones cover about 5.7% of the sample. Specimen: PBMCs. The receptors originated from a woman aged 55-69 years with multiple sclerosis.

In this sample, this clonotype turned up many times. The chain is built from TRBV7-9 and TRBJ2-7; no clear D. V lost 1 base to trimming and J lost 3 bases, with 13 bases between them. The germline gives CDR1 SEHNR, CDR2 FQNEAQ (reference sequence). The CDR3 spans 15 residues. This CDR3 reads CASSLVVPDFYEQYF. CDR3 coding DNA: TGTGCCAGCAGCTTAGTCGTGCCGGATTTCTACGAGCAGTACTTC.

This clonotype occurred many times. The rearrangement links TRBV12-3 or TRBV12-4 to TRBJ1-2, with no clear D. There are 13 residues in the CDR3. The V end lost 5 bases, the J end lost 8 bases, and 15 bases lay between the germline ends. In DNA form, the CDR3 reads TGTGCCAGCAGTCTGAGCACTATGAGCGGCTACACCTTC. Translation: CASSLSTMSGYTF.

This clonotype was seen many times. The rearrangement uses TRBV15 and TRBJ1-1, with D maybe TRBD1 (6 bases). This CDR3 region has 16 residues. The V gene's germline CDR1 is LNHNV and CDR2 YYDKDF (reference sequence). V was trimmed by 0 bases and J by 2 bases, leaving 13 bases between them. The CDR3 spells CATSRDRNRVNTEAFF. The CDR3 coding sequence is TGTGCCACCAGCAGAGATCGGAACAGGGTAAACACTGAAGCTTTCTTT.

This clonotype was recorded at least ten times. The CDR3 DNA reads as TGTGCCAGCAGCCGGGGGTCAGATACGCAGTATTTT. Translating gives CASSRGSDTQYF. The chain combines TRBV7-8 with TRBJ2-3, with TRBD2 as a possible D gene (6 bases). The V end was cut by 5 bases, the J end by 4 bases, with 7 bases between. The CDR3 loop spans 12 amino acids. Germline V lookup: CDR1 SGHVS, CDR2 FQNEAQ. The whole variable domain, filled in from reference TRBV7-8 and TRBJ2-3, reads GAGVSQSPRYKVAKRGQDVALRCDPISGHVSLFWYQQALGQGPEFLTYFQNEAQLDKSGLPSDRFFAERPEGSVSTLKIQRTQQEDSAVYLCASSRGSDTQYFGPGTRLTVL.

This clonotype was picked up many times. J is TRBJ2-2 and V is TRBV21-1; the table's TRBD2 call for D was not verified on the DNA. TRBV21-1 is listed as a pseudogene. The CDR3 extends over 16 amino acids. The CDR3: CASSKAIGGRTGELFF. CDR3 nucleotides: TGTGCCAGCAGCAAAGCTATCGGAGGGAGAACCGGGGAGCTGTTTTTT.

This clonotype showed up many times. The chain employs TRBV7-2 and TRBJ1-5; D is ambiguous. The CDR3 is 13 amino acids. CDR1 and CDR2 from the germline V gene are SGHTA and FQGNSA. Deletions cut 1 base from V and 4 bases from J, with 5 bases between. The CDR3 nucleotides are TGTGCCAGCAGCTTAGTATATAATCAGCCCCAGCATTTT. Its protein product is CASSLVYNQPQHF.